The 5 T cell receptor beta chains below all came from one sample that was sequenced in a study of blood T cell repertoires in COVID-19. The assay was immunoSEQ multiplex PCR, and TCRdb's table has in-frame clones only and misses some. The sample lists some 260,000 clones; roughly 87% were seen once. Source material: PBMCs or T cells enriched from blood (not recorded which). These receptors all stem from a young woman with acute COVID-19.

This clone was seen repeatedly, ten times or more. The rearrangement links TRBV4-3 to TRBJ2-6; TRBD1 might be the D (5 bases). Trimming stripped 3 bases from V and 1 base from J, with 10 bases between. The CDR3 extends over 16 amino acids. From germline, CDR1 is LGHNA and CDR2 YSLEER. The CDR3 bases are TGCGCCAGCAGCCAGGCAGGGCGATCTGGGGCCAACGTCCTGACTTTC. This codes for CASSQAGRSGANVLTF.

This clone was seen only once. The gene calls are TRBV3-1 (or the pseudogene TRBV3-2) and TRBJ2-1; a possible D gene is TRBD1 (6 bases). Per the germline V gene, CDR1 is LGHDT and CDR2 is YNNKEL (reference sequence). The CDR3 is 17 residues long. V was shortened by 4 bases and J by 0 bases, with 16 bases between the two germline ends. The CDR3 region is CASSPFLGGSSYNEQFF. The CDR3 DNA follows: TGTGCCAGCAGCCCCTTTCTTGGGGGCAGCTCCTACAATGAGCAGTTCTTC.

The chain couples TRBV2 to TRBJ1-4; D is possibly TRBD1 (5 bases). Germline CDR1 and CDR2: SNHLY and FYNNEI. The CDR3 contains 17 residues. Trimming took 6 bases from V and 4 from J, leaving 21 bases between them. As DNA, the CDR3 is TGTGCCAGCAGCACCGGCTCGGGCGGGGGGTTTAATGAAAAACTGTTTTTT. It yields the protein CASSTGSGGGFNEKLFF.

The V gene is TRBV5-1, the J gene TRBJ1-6; 10 bases agree with TRBD1. In germline, CDR1 is SGHRS, CDR2 YFSETQ. V trimming: 4 bases; J trimming: 8 bases; junction bases outside the gene matches: 3. The CDR3 runs 14 residues. CDR3 loop: CASSNGQGDSPLHF. CDR3 DNA sequence: TGCGCCAGCAGCAACGGACAGGGGGATTCACCCCTCCACTTT.

The chain joins TRBV7-8 to TRBJ2-7; 8 nucleotides agree with TRBD1. J was trimmed by 3 bases and V by 0 bases; bases with no gene match: 1. Germline V gives CDR1 SGHVS, CDR2 FQNEAQ. This CDR3 is 14 amino acids long. The CDR3 sequence: CASSLAGTGYEQYF. The CDR3 nucleotides read TGTGCCAGCAGCTTAGCCGGGACAGGCTACGAGCAGTACTTC.